Below, 15 T cell receptor beta chains from the same sample are listed, as sequenced in a study of blood T cell repertoires in COVID-19. Sequencing was performed with immunoSEQ multiplex PCR; in TCRdb, only in-frame clones are kept and a portion is missing. The data show some 200,000 clones, roughly nine tenths seen once. Sequencing input: peripheral blood. These TCRs come from a woman aged 60-75 years with COVID-19, enrolled during active disease.

This sequence joins TRBV5-1 and TRBJ2-2, with a tentative D call TRBD1 (5 bases). Germline V gene data show CDR1 as SGHRS and CDR2 as YFSETQ. Deletions cut 4 bases from V and 3 bases from J, with 10 bases between. The CDR3 runs 14 residues. CDR3 sequence: CASSTDRDTGELFF. The CDR3 coding sequence is TGCGCCAGCAGCACTGACAGAGACACCGGGGAGCTGTTTTTT.

The chain has TRBV7-9 and TRBJ1-2; TRBD1 matches 8 bases. Unmatched junction bases numbered 11, after V lost 5 bases and J lost 6 bases. This CDR3 is 15 amino acids long. In germline, CDR1 is SEHNR, CDR2 FQNEAQ (reference sequence). The CDR3: CASSARTGTLDGYTF. The CDR3 nucleotides read TGTGCCAGCAGCGCCCGGACAGGGACCCTCGATGGCTACACCTTC.

The chain is built from TRBV6-6 and TRBJ2-7; 11 nucleotides match TRBD1. Per the germline V gene, CDR1 is MNHNY and CDR2 is SVGAGI (reference sequence). V was pared by 5 bases and J by 3 bases, with 3 bases of the junction left unmatched. This CDR3 spans 14 amino acids. Here the CDR3 reads CASSRDRGGYEQYF. CDR3 nucleotide sequence: TGTGCCAGCAGTCGGGACAGGGGGGGCTACGAGCAGTACTTC.

This clone was counted between two and nine times. This rearrangement joins TRBV18 to TRBJ2-7, with 8 positions matching TRBD1. The CDR3 loop spans 15 amino acids. Trimming cost V 5 bases and J 2 bases; bases outside gene matches: 8. Germline assignment: CDR1 KGHSH and CDR2 LQKENI. The CDR3 spells CASSTLSGGPYEQYF. The CDR3 DNA sequence: TGTGCCAGCTCAACACTTTCAGGGGGCCCCTACGAGCAGTACTTC.

The chain has TRBV29-1 and TRBJ2-5, with 9 bases identical to TRBD2. Germline V gives CDR1 SQVTM, CDR2 ANQGSEA. CDR3 size: 14 residues. V shed 4 bases, J shed 4 bases, and the junction held 7 bases outside the gene matches. In DNA, the CDR3 is TGCAGCGTTGTGGTAGCGGGAGTGGGAGAGACCCAGTACTTC. Its protein product is CSVVVAGVGETQYF.

V and J are TRBV25-1 and TRBJ2-5, with 9 bases matching TRBD1. Per the germline V gene, CDR1 is MGHDK and CDR2 is SYGVNS. Trimming removed 3 bases from V and 5 bases from J; junction bases left unmatched: 7. This CDR3 is built from 15 residues. CDR3 sequence: CASSDSGQGRETQYF. CDR3 nucleotides: TGTGCCAGCAGTGACAGCGGACAGGGGCGGGAGACCCAGTACTTC. The variable domain in full, completed from reference TRBV25-1 and TRBJ2-5, reads EADIYQTPRYLVIGTGKKITLECSQTMGHDKMYWYQQDPGMELHLIHYSYGVNSTEKGDLSSESTVSRIRTEHFPLTLESARPSHTSQYLCASSDSGQGRETQYFGPGTRLLVL.

The chain couples TRBV27 to TRBJ2-7, with 7 bases identical to TRBD2. Germline values: CDR1 MNHEY, CDR2 SMNVEV (reference sequence). CDR3 size: 15 residues. Unmatched junction bases numbered 6, after V lost 3 bases and J lost 1 base. CDR3 sequence reads: CASSFRGSASYEQYF. The CDR3 DNA reads TGTGCCAGCAGTTTCCGCGGGAGCGCGTCCTACGAGCAGTACTTC.

The rearrangement joins TRBV7-9 to TRBJ1-4; 9 nucleotides agree with TRBD1. The CDR3 sequence is 15 residues long. Germline CDR1 is SEHNR and CDR2 is FQNEAQ (reference sequence). After removal of 0 bases from V and 8 bases from J, the junction contained 4 bases not matched to a gene. The DNA of the CDR3 is TGTGCCAGCAGCTTAGCGACAGGGGGGAAGGAAAAACTGTTTTTT. It codes for CASSLATGGKEKLFF.

In DNA, the CDR3 is TGTGCCACCAGTGACACCGGGACAGGGGAAATAGATACGCAGTATTTT. Its translation: CATSDTGTGEIDTQYF. J is TRBJ2-3 and V is TRBV24-1, with 10 bases identical to TRBD1. The CDR3 length is 16 residues. J lost 5 bases, V lost 4 bases, and 8 bases had no gene match. CDR1 KGHDR and CDR2 SFDVKD come from the germline V gene.

The rearrangement uses TRBV27 and TRBJ2-7; 8 bases map to TRBD1. The V and J ends lost 6 bases and 3 bases, in that order; junction bases with no gene match: 16. This CDR3 has 17 residues. Germline values: CDR1 MNHEY, CDR2 SMNVEV (reference sequence). CDR3: CASSRTGLDRGVYEQYF. The CDR3 DNA sequence: TGTGCCAGCAGCAGGACTGGGTTAGACAGGGGCGTCTACGAGCAGTACTTC.

The chain joins TRBV7-3 to TRBJ1-1; 7 nucleotides match TRBD1. This CDR3 spans 13 amino acids. V dropped 5 bases and J dropped 6; count of bases not matched to a gene: 6. Germline assignment: CDR1 SGHTA and CDR2 FQGTGA. CDR3 DNA: TGTGCCAGCAGCAATAACAGGGGTTCTGAAGCTTTCTTT. Amino acids: CASSNNRGSEAFF.

The chain recombines TRBV29-1 with TRBJ2-2; D call uncertain. Trimming removed 5 bases from V and 8 bases from J, with 12 bases in between. In germline, CDR1 is SQVTM, CDR2 ANQGSEA. This CDR3 is 12 amino acids long. The CDR3 DNA sequence: TGCAGCGTTCGATGGAGAAGGGGGGAGCTGTTTTTT. Translated: CSVRWRRGELFF.

V is TRBV7-2 and J is TRBJ2-7; unclear D gene. CDR3 length: 12 residues. Germline CDR1 and CDR2: SGHTA and FQGNSA. The germline V and J ends were trimmed by 5 bases and 7 bases, with 12 bases remaining between them. The CDR3 sequence is CASSPPFLEQYF. The CDR3 bases are TGTGCCAGCAGCCCACCGTTTCTAGAGCAGTACTTC.

The J gene is TRBJ1-1, the V gene TRBV28, with 7 bases matching TRBD1. This CDR3 is 15 amino acids long. Germline V gene data show CDR1 as MDHEN and CDR2 as SYDVKM. The V segment lost 2 bases and the J segment 1 base; nucleotides outside the gene matches: 4. The CDR3 coding sequence is TGTGCCAGCAGTTTAACAGGGACAGCGAACACTGAAGCTTTCTTT. It is translated as CASSLTGTANTEAFF.

The rearrangement joins TRBV5-1 to TRBJ2-7; D may be TRBD1 (5 bases). Trimming removed 4 bases at V and 2 bases at J, with 19 bases between. The CDR3 extends over 16 amino acids. The germline CDR1 and CDR2 sequences are SGHRS and YFSETQ. CDR3 in DNA: TGCGCCAGCAGCGATTCGGACACCTCCGGGCCCTACGAGCAGTACTTC. Protein product: CASSDSDTSGPYEQYF.